The next 17 T cell receptor beta chains were all read from a single sample in a study of T-cell memory formation after mild COVID-19. From the 5' RACE reads, TCRdb called clonotypes with MiXCR, one entry per CDR3 protein. Of 150,000 to 200,000 distinct CDR3 sequences in the sample, less than 20% were seen once. The sample consisted of PBMCs or a T cell subset sorted from them (not recorded which). The receptor set was obtained from a man aged 18 to 35 who had mild COVID-19 (a few samples of this study predate the infection). Cell type and time point are not known.

This clonotype has just a few counts. This sequence joins TRBV6-5 and TRBJ1-1, with D unclear. Germline assignment: CDR1 MNHEY and CDR2 SVGAGI. V shed 4 bases and J shed 2 bases, with 11 bases lying between them. CDR3 length equals 14 residues. CDR3 in DNA: TGTGCCAGCAGTTCTCCGACAACCAACACTGAAGCTTTCTTT. It specifies CASSSPTTNTEAFF.

This clonotype was detected a few times. CDR3 loop: CATSRDVAGSGSPLHF. For the CDR3, the DNA is TGTGCCACCAGCAGAGATGTTGCCGGGTCCGGTTCACCCCTCCACTTT. The chain has TRBV15 and TRBJ1-6; no clear D. The CDR3 has 16 amino acids. Trimming shortened V by 0 bases and J by 9 bases, and 15 bases separated the two germline ends. Per germline, CDR1 LNHNV and CDR2 YYDKDF (reference sequence). The variable domain in full, with the rest retrieved from reference TRBV15 and TRBJ1-6, is DAMVIQNPRYQVTQFGKPVTLSCSQTLNHNVMYWYQQKSSQAPKLLFHYYDKDFNNEADTPDNFQSRRPNTSFCFLDIRSPGLGDTAMYLCATSRDVAGSGSPLHFGNGTRLTVT.

A few counts support this clonotype. The rearrangement joins TRBV12-3 or TRBV12-4 to TRBJ1-5; D unresolved. V lost 3 bases and J 6 bases, leaving 12 bases between the germline ends. The CDR3 is 14 residues long. The CDR3 sequence: CASSFIGVGQPQHF. CDR3 coding DNA: TGTGCCAGCAGTTTTATCGGGGTTGGTCAGCCCCAGCATTTT.

Ten or more counts support this clonotype. The chain combines TRBV15 with TRBJ2-5; D uncertain. The germline gives CDR1 LNHNV, CDR2 YYDKDF (reference sequence). V was clipped by 0 bases and J by 1 base, with 9 bases between them. The CDR3 covers 15 residues. DNA for the CDR3: TGTGCCACCAGCAGAGATCCCCGACCCCAAGAGACCCAGTACTTC. Residues: CATSRDPRPQETQYF.

This clonotype was seen only a few times. This sequence joins TRBV20-1 and TRBJ2-5; D is unresolved. CDR3 length: 16 amino acids. Germline V gene data show CDR1 as DFQATT and CDR2 as SNEGSKA (reference sequence). V lost 0 bases to trimming and J lost 0 bases, with 14 bases between them. The CDR3 coding sequence is TGCAGTGCTAGAGAGAGGAACAGATTGTACCAAGAGACCCAGTACTTC. Its protein is CSARERNRLYQETQYF.

This clonotype has just a few counts. The CDR3 DNA reads TGTGCCAGCAGTTTATCTGGCGCCTCGGGCTCCTACGAGCAGTACGTC. Translated, it gives CASSLSGASGSYEQYV. The rearrangement joins TRBV28 to TRBJ2-7; no clear D. V lost 1 base and J lost 0, with 13 bases in between. Germline values: CDR1 MDHEN, CDR2 SYDVKM. The CDR3 length is 16 residues.

The sample holds a few counts of this clonotype. The V gene is TRBV21-1, the J gene TRBJ1-2. TRBV21-1 has pseudogene status. The length of the CDR3 is 18 residues. For the CDR3, the DNA is TGTGCCAGCAGCAAAGGGGCCCTCTGGGCAGCCAAGTACTATGGCTACACCTTC. Encoded protein: CASSKGALWAAKYYGYTF.

This clonotype has just a few counts. The CDR3 sequence: CASSYSQVTSNTEAFF. In DNA form, the CDR3 reads TGTGCCAGCAGTTACTCGCAGGTTACCTCGAACACTGAAGCTTTCTTT. The V and J genes are TRBV6-5 and TRBJ1-1; D is unclear. V lost 0 bases and J 1 base, leaving 12 bases between the germline ends. This CDR3 comprises 16 residues. CDR1 MNHEY and CDR2 SVGAGI come from the germline V gene.

This clonotype has only a few counts. V and J are TRBV20-1 and TRBJ2-7; possibly TRBD1 or TRBD2 for D (6 bases each). Germline V lookup: CDR1 DFQATT, CDR2 SNEGSKA (reference sequence). The CDR3 is 13 residues long. V lost 3 bases, J lost 7 bases, and 16 bases lay in between. The CDR3 region has the DNA TGCAGTGCTAGTTCCGGGGGCGATGGTGAGCAGTACTTC. It translates to CSASSGGDGEQYF.

The genes are TRBV29-1 and TRBJ2-3; D is possibly TRBD2 (5 bases). Deletions cut 0 bases from V and 0 bases from J, with 13 bases between. The CDR3 is 16 amino acids. Per germline, CDR1 SQVTM and CDR2 ANQGSEA. The CDR3 region has the DNA TGCAGCGTTGAAGATCCCCTTAGCGCCAGCACAGATACGCAGTATTTT. This sequence encodes CSVEDPLSASTDTQYF.

This clonotype was counted between two and nine times. The chain has TRBV28 and TRBJ2-7; maybe TRBD1 (5 bases). Per the germline V gene, CDR1 is MDHEN and CDR2 is SYDVKM. Trimming cost V 8 bases and J 3 bases, with 8 bases left between them. This CDR3 spans 11 amino acids. CDR3 sequence (DNA): TGTGCCAGCGGGGCAGGCTACGAGCAGTACGTC. Protein: CASGAGYEQYV.

This clonotype showed up just a few times. The CDR3 loop is CASSLWGSPEAFF. CDR3 nucleotides: TGTGCCAGCAGTTTATGGGGGAGTCCTGAAGCTTTCTTT. The chain combines TRBV27 with TRBJ1-1, with D tentatively TRBD1 (5 bases). The CDR3 loop spans 13 amino acids. V was trimmed by 1 base and J by 6 bases, leaving 9 bases between them. Germline V CDR1 and CDR2: MNHEY, SMNVEV (reference sequence).

This clonotype was seen ten or more times. The chain recombines TRBV28 with TRBJ1-5; 7 bases fit TRBD1. This CDR3 spans 15 amino acids. The V gene end was trimmed by 1 base and the J gene end by 3 bases; junction bases not matched to a gene: 3. Germline CDR1 MDHEN, CDR2 SYDVKM. This CDR3 reads CASSLSTGANQPQHF. The CDR3 DNA is TGTGCCAGCAGTTTATCTACAGGGGCCAATCAGCCCCAGCATTTT.

The J gene is TRBJ1-2, the V gene TRBV25-1; D unresolved. Germline V gene sequence: CDR1 MGHDK, CDR2 SYGVNS. This CDR3 comprises 12 residues. Trimming removed 3 bases from V and 9 bases from J, with 11 bases in between. This chain's CDR3 is CASSEGVGSYTF. The CDR3 nucleotides are TGTGCCAGCAGTGAGGGTGTGGGGAGCTACACCTTC.

This clonotype was found many times. The chain links TRBV5-1 to TRBJ2-5; D ambiguous. The CDR3 has 13 amino acids. CDR1 is SGHRS, CDR2 YFSETQ, per germline. V was clipped by 5 bases and J by 3 bases, with 11 bases between them. Here the CDR3 DNA reads TGCGCCAGCAGATCGGGCTGGGAAGAGACCCAGTACTTC. This codes for CASRSGWEETQYF.

This clonotype has a handful of counts. This chain joins TRBV3-1 and TRBJ1-6; D possibly corresponds to TRBD1 (5 bases). V was cut by 1 base and J by 7 bases, with 11 bases left in between. The CDR3 contains 15 residues. Germline CDR1 is LGHDT and CDR2 is YNNKEL (reference sequence). In DNA, the CDR3 is TGTGCCAGCAGCCAAGGGTCAGGGATGAATTCACCCCTCCACTTT. This sequence encodes CASSQGSGMNSPLHF.

This clonotype occurred a few times. The CDR3 here is CASSDSGGRDTQYF. CDR3 nucleotide sequence: TGCGCCAGCAGCGATAGCGGGGGACGAGATACGCAGTATTTT. The V gene is TRBV5-1, the J gene TRBJ2-3; TRBD2 aligns across 9 bases. The germline gives CDR1 SGHRS, CDR2 YFSETQ. The CDR3 consists of 14 residues. The V and J ends lost 4 bases and 5 bases, in that order; junction bases with no gene match: 5.